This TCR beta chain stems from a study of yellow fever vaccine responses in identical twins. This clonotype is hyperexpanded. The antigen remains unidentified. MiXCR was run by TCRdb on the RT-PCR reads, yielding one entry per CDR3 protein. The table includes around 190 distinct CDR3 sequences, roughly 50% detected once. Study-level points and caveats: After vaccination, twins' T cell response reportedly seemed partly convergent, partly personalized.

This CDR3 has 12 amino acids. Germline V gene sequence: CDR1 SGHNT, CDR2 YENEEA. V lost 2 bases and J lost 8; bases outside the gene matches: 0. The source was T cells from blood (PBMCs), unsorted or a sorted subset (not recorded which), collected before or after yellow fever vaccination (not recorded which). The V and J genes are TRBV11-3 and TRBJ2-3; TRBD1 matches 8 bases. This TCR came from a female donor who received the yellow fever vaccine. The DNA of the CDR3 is TGTGCCAGCAGCTTACAGGGGGCTACGCAGTATTTT. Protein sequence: CASSLQGATQYF. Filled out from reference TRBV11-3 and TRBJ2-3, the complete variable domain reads EAGVVQSPRYKIIEKKQPVAFWCNPISGHNTLYWYLQNLGQGPELLIRYENEEAVDDSQLPKDRFSAERLKGVDSTLKIQPAELGDSAVYLCASSLQGATQYFGPGTRLTVL.